This T cell receptor beta chain was sequenced during a study of CD8 T cells in ankylosing spondylitis. Overall study findings and caveats: Researchers report that disease-linked clones proved CD8+ and relatively rare in peripheral blood. A motif in TCR beta, a set of under ten highly homologous variants, appeared characteristic of ankylosing spondylitis blood. From matched ankylosing spondylitis synovial fluid, disease-linked clones were reportedly recovered at significantly enriched levels.

For this clonotype: Antigen: not known.

MiXCR was run by TCRdb on the 5' RACE reads, yielding one entry per CDR3 protein. Of a few hundred thousand distinct CDR3 sequences detected, approximately 20% appear once; the ten largest clones hold roughly a sixth. The source is a male donor with ankylosing spondylitis. Material for sequencing was blood, either unsorted or a sorted T cell fraction (not recorded which).

CDR3 sequence (DNA): TGCGCCAGCAGCTCAAGATGGACTAGCGCATACAATGAGCAGTTCTTC. Encoded protein: CASSSRWTSAYNEQFF. The genes are TRBV5-1 and TRBJ2-1, with TRBD2 matching 9 bases. Looked up from germline, CDR1 is SGHRS and CDR2 is YFSETQ. V trimming: 3 bases; J trimming: 4 bases; junction bases outside the gene matches: 8. There are 16 residues in the CDR3.